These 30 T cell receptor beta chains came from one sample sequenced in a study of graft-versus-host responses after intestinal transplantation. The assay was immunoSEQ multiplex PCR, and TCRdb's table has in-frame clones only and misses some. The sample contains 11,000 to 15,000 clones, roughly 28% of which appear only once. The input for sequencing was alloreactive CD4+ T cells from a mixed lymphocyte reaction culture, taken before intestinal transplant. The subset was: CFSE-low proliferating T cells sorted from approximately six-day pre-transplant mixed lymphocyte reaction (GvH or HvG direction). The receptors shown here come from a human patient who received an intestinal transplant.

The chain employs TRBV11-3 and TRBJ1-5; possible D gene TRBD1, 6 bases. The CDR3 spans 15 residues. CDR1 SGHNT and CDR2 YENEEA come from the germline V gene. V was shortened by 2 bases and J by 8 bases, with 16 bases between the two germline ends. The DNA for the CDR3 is TGTGCCAGCAGCTTACAGGGGCTTCGGGAGGAGCCCCAGCATTTT. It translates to CASSLQGLREEPQHF.

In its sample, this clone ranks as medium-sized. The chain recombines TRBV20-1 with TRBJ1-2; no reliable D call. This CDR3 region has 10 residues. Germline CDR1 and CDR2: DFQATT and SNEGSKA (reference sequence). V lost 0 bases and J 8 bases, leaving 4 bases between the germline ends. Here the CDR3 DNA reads TGCAGTGCTAGAGAGGAAGGCTACACCTTC. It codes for CSAREEGYTF.

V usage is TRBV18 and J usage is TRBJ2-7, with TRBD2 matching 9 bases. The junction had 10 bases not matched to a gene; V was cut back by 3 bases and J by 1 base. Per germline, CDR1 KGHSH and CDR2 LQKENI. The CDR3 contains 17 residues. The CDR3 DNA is TGTGCCAGCTCACCCAAGCCGTCAGCGGGAGGTTCCTACGAGCAGTACTTC. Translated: CASSPKPSAGGSYEQYF.

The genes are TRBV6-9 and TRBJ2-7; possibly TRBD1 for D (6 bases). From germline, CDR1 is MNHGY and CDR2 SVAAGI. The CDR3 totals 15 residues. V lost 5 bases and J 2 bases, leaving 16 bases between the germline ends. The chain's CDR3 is CASSEGTGRPYEQYF. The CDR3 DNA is TGTGCCAGCAGTGAAGGTACAGGGCGCCCCTACGAGCAGTACTTC.

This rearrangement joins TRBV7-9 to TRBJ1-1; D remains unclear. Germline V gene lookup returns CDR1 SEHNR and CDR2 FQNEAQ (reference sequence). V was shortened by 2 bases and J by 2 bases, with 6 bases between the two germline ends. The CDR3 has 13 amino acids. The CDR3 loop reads CASSLPSNTEAFF. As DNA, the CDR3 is TGTGCCAGCAGCTTACCCTCAAACACTGAAGCTTTCTTT.

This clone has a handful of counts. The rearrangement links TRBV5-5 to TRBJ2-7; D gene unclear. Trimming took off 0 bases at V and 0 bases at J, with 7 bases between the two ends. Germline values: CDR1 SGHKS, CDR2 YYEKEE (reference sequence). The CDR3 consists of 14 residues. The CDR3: CASSLEPSSYEQYF. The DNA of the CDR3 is TGTGCCAGCAGCTTGGAGCCCAGCTCCTACGAGCAGTACTTC.

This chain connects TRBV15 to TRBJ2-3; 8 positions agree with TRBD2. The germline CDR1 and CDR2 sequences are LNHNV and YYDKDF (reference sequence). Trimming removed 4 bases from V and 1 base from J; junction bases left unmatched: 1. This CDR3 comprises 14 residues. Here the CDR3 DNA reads TGTGCCACCAGCAAACTAGCGGGCACAGATACGCAGTATTTT. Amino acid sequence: CATSKLAGTDTQYF.

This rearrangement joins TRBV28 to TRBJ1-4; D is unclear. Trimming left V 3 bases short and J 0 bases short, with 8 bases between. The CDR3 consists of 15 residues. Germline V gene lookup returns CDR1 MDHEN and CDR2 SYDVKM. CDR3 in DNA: TGTGCCAGCAGTTTGGGCCCTGCAACTAATGAAAAACTGTTTTTT. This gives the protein CASSLGPATNEKLFF.

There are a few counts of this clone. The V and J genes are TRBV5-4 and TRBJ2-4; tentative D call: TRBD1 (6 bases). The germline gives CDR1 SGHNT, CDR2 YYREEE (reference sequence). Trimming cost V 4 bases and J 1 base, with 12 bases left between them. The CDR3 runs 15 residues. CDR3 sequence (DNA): TGTGCCAGCAGCCAAGATCAGGGGGCCAAAAACATTCAGTACTTC. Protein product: CASSQDQGAKNIQYF.

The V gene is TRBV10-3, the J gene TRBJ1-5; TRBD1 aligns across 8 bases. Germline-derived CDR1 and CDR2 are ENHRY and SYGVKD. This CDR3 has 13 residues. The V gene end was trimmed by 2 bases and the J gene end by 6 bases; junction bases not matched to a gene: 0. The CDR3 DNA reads TGTGCCATCAGTGAGACAGGGGGTCAGCCCCAGCATTTT. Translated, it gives CAISETGGQPQHF.

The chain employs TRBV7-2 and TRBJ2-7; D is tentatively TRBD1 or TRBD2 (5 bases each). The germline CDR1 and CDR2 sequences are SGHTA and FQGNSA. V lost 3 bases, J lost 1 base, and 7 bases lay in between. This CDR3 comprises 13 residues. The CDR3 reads CASSLGPSYEQYF. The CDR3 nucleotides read TGTGCCAGCAGCTTGGGACCGTCCTACGAGCAGTACTTC.

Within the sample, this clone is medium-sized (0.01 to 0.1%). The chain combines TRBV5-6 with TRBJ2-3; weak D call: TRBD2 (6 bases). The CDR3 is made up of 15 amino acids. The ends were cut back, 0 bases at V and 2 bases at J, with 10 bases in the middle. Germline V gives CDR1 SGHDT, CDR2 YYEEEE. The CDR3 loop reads CASSLVGGITDTQYF. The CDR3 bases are TGTGCCAGCAGCTTGGTTGGCGGGATCACAGATACGCAGTATTTT.

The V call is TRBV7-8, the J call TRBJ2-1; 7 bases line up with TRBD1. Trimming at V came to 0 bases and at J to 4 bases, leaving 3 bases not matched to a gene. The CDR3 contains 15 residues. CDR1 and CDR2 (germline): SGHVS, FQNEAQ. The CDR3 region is CASSLARGKYNEQFF. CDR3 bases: TGTGCCAGCAGCTTAGCCAGGGGGAAGTACAATGAGCAGTTCTTC.

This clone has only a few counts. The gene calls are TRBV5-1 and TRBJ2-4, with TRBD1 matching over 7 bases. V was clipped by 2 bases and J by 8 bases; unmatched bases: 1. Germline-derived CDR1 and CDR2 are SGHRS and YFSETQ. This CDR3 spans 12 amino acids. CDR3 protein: CASSFGTDIQYF. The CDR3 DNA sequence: TGCGCCAGCAGCTTCGGGACAGACATTCAGTACTTC.

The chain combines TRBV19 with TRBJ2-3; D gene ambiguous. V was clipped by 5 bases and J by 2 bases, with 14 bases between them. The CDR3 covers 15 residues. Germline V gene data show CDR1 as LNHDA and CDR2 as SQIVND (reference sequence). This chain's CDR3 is CASSWKDSYTDTQYF. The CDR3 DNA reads TGTGCCAGTAGTTGGAAAGACTCATACACAGATACGCAGTATTTT.

The CDR3 DNA reads TGTGCCAGCAGTTCCCCGACAGGGTCTGCTCAGCCCCAGCATTTT. This translates into CASSSPTGSAQPQHF. V usage is TRBV28 and J usage is TRBJ1-5, with 7 bases aligning to TRBD1. Germline V gene sequence: CDR1 MDHEN, CDR2 SYDVKM. The J segment lost 6 bases and the V segment lost 4 bases, leaving 9 bases of the junction unmatched. This CDR3 region has 15 residues.

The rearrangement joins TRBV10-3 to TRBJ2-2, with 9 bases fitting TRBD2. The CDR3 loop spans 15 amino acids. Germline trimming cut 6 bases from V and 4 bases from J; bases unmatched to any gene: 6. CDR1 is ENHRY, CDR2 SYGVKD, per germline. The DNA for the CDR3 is TGTGCCATCAGAAAGACTAGCGGTGCCACCGGGGAGCTGTTTTTT. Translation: CAIRKTSGATGELFF.

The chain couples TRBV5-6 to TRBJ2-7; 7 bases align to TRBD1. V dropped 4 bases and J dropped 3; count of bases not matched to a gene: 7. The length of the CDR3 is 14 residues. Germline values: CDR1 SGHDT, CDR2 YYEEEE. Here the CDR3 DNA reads TGTGCCAGCAGCCGGCCCGGGACAGACTACGAGCAGTACTTC. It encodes CASSRPGTDYEQYF.

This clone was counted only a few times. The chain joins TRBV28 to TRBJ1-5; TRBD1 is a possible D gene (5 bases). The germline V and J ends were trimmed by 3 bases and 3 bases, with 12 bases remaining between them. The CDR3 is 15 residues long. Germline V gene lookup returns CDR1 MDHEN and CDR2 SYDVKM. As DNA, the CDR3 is TGTGCCAGCAGTTTCCAGGGTTTAATCAATCAGCCCCAGCATTTT. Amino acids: CASSFQGLINQPQHF. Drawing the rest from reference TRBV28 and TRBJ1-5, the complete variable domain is DVKVTQSSRYLVKRTGEKVFLECVQDMDHENMFWYRQDPGLGLRLIYFSYDVKMKEKGDIPEGYSVSREKKERFSLILESASTNQTSMYLCASSFQGLINQPQHFGDGTRLSIL.

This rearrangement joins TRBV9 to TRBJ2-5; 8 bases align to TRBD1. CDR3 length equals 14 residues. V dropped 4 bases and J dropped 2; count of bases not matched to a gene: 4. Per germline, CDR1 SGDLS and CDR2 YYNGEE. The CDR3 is CASSSTGGQETQYF. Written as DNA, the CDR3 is TGTGCCAGCAGCTCCACAGGGGGGCAAGAGACCCAGTACTTC.

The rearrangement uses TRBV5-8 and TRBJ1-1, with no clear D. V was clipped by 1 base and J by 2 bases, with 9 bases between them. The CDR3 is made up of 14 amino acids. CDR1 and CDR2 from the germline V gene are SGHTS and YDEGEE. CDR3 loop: CASSLPARNTEAFF. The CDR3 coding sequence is TGTGCCAGCAGCTTGCCAGCCCGAAACACTGAAGCTTTCTTT.

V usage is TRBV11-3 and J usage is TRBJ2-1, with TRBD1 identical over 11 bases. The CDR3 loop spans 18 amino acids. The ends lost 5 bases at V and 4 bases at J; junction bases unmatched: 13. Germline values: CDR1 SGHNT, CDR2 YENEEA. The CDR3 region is CASSPGQGARYSYNEQFF. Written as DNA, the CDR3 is TGTGCCAGCAGCCCCGGACAGGGGGCGCGTTACAGTTACAATGAGCAGTTCTTC.

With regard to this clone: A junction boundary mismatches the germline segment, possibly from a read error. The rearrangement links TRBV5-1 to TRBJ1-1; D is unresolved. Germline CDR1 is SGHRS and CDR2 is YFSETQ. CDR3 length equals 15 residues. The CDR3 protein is CASSLAGRKNTEAFF. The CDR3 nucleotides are TGTGCCAGCAGCTTGGCAGGACGGAAGAACACTGAAGCTTTCTTT.

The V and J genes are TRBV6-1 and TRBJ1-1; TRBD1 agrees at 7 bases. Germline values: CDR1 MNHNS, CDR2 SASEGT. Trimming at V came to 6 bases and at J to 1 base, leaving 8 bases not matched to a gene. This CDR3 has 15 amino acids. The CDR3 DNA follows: TGTGCCAGCAGATCTACCGGGACAGCGAACACTGAAGCTTTCTTT. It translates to CASRSTGTANTEAFF.

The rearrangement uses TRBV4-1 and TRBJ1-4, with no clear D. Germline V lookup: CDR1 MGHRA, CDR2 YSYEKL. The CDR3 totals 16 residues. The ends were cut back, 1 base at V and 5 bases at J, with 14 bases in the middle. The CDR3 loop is CASSQGQVALNEKLFF. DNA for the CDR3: TGCGCCAGCAGCCAAGGGCAGGTCGCCTTAAATGAAAAACTGTTTTTT.

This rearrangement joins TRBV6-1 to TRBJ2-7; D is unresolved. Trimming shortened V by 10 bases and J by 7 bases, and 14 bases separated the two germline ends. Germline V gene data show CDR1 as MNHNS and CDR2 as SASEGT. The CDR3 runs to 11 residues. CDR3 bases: TGTGCCACCTCGCGAAGCCGGGAGCAGTACTTC. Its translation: CATSRSREQYF.

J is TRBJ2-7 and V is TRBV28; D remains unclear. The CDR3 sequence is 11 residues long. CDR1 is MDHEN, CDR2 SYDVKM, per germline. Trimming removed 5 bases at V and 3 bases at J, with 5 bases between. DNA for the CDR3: TGTGCCAGCAGTCGACTCTACGAGCAGTACTTC. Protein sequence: CASSRLYEQYF. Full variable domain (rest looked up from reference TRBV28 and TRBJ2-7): DVKVTQSSRYLVKRTGEKVFLECVQDMDHENMFWYRQDPGLGLRLIYFSYDVKMKEKGDIPEGYSVSREKKERFSLILESASTNQTSMYLCASSRLYEQYFGPGTRLTVT.

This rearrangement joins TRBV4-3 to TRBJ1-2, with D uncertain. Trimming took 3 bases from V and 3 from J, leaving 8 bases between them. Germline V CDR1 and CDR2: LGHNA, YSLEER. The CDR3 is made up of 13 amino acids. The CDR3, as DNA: TGCGCCAGCAGCCAGCTTAGGGACTATGGCTACACCTTC. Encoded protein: CASSQLRDYGYTF.

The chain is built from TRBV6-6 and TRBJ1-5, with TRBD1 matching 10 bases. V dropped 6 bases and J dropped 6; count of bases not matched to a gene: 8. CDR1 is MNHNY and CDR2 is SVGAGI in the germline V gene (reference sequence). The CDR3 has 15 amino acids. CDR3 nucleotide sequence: TGTGCCAGCAGCTGGACAGGGGGTAAGGGTCAGCCCCAGCATTTT. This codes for CASSWTGGKGQPQHF.

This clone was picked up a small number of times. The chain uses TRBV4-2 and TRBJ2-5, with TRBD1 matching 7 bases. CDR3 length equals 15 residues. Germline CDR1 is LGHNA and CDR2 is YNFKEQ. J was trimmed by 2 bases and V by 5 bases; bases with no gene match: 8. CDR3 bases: TGTGCCAGCAGCTTGGGACAGAACCGACAAGAGACCCAGTACTTC. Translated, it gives CASSLGQNRQETQYF.